A selection of T cell receptor beta chains follows, all from one sample in a study of post-analysis software for immune sequencing data. TCRdb called the PCR reads again in MiXCR, with one record for every CDR3 protein. This sample carries about 570,000 distinct CDR3 sequences, 34% of them seen once, and the ten largest clones take around 6.1%. The sample comprised blood. Every receptor here comes from a girl aged 2-17 years with multiple sclerosis. The CDR3 runs from the conserved cysteine through the conserved F or W. D genes are given only for firm matches. Expanded clones are given a class, and other clones once, few, many or no size at all.

CDR3 length	clone size	V gene	D gene	J gene	CDR3 DNA	CDR3 protein
12	.	TRBV21-1	.	TRBJ1-2	TGTGCCAGCAGCAAGAACCCCTATGGCTACACCTTC	CASSKNPYGYTF
14	many	TRBV5-1	.	TRBJ2-7	TGTGCCAGCAGCTTAGATGGCGGATCCTACGAGCAGTACTTC	CASSLDGGSYEQYF
12	.	TRBV7-8	.	TRBJ1-6	TGTGCCAGCAGCTACCGTGGGGGACCCCTCCACTTT	CASSYRGGPLHF
16	few	TRBV15	.	TRBJ1-6	TGTGCCACCAGCAGAGACCTACAGGGTGACAATTCACCCCTCCACTTT	CATSRDLQGDNSPLHF
14	few	TRBV12-3/TRBV12-4	.	TRBJ2-3	TGTGCCAGCAGCACGGGGGCTAGCACGGATACGCAGTATTTT	CASSTGASTDTQYF
20	.	TRBV6-5	.	TRBJ1-2	TGTGCCAGCAGTTACTACGGCGGCAAGACAAACCGAGAAGGGGAGTATGGCTACACCTTC	CASSYYGGKTNREGEYGYTF
15	.	TRBV6-5	.	TRBJ1-6	TGTGCCAGCAGTTACGAGGGACCCTATAATTCACCCCTCCACTTT	CASSYEGPYNSPLHF
13	.	TRBV28	TRBD1	TRBJ1-1	TGTGCCAGCAGTTCGACAGGGGACACTGAAGCTTTCTTT	CASSSTGDTEAFF
17	.	TRBV2	TRBD1	TRBJ2-3	TGTGCCAGCAGTCCTAACCCGACAGGGTTGTACACAGATACGCAGTATTTT	CASSPNPTGLYTDTQYF
19	.	TRBV12-3/TRBV12-4	TRBD2	TRBJ2-1	TGTGCCAGCAGTCCCGGGACTAGCGGACCTAACTTCTCCTACAATGAGCAGTTCTTC	CASSPGTSGPNFSYNEQFF
14	.	TRBV10-3	.	TRBJ2-5	TGTGCCATCAGTCTCGGTAACGACGTGGAGACCCAGTACTTC	CAISLGNDVETQYF
13	.	TRBV5-6	.	TRBJ1-5	TGTGCCAGCAGCTTGGGGGCGGATCAGCCCCAGCATTTT	CASSLGADQPQHF
16	few	TRBV14	.	TRBJ2-5	TGTGCCAGCAGCCATCGGGGAATCCGCCCGGCGGAGACCCAGTACTTC	CASSHRGIRPAETQYF
15	.	TRBV5-1	TRBD2	TRBJ2-1	TGCGCCAGCAACTTGCAAGCGGGGGTGGGCAATGAGCAGTTCTTC	CASNLQAGVGNEQFF
11	.	TRBV7-2	.	TRBJ1-1	TGTGCCAGCAGCTTAGACAGCTGGGCTTTCTTT	CASSLDSWAFF
13	.	TRBV20-1	TRBD1	TRBJ2-5	TGCAGTGCTCCGGAAGGACAGGACGGGACCCAGTACTTC	CSAPEGQDGTQYF
14	.	TRBV14	.	TRBJ1-2	TGTGCCAGCAGCCAAGATCTGAAGAACTATGGCTACACCTTC	CASSQDLKNYGYTF
16	.	TRBV7-2	TRBD2	TRBJ2-3	TGTGCCAGCAGCCAGGGACTAGCGGGGGGCGCAGATACGCAGTATTTT	CASSQGLAGGADTQYF
15	.	TRBV5-1	.	TRBJ2-4	TGCGCCAGCAGCTTGGGCCCGGACTTCGGGAACATTCAGTACTTC	CASSLGPDFGNIQYF
16	.	TRBV14	TRBD1	TRBJ2-7	TGTGCCAGCAGCCAATCTCTGTACAGGGGGCTTGGCGAGCAGTACTTC	CASSQSLYRGLGEQYF
14	few	TRBV5-1	.	TRBJ1-6	TGCGCCAGCAGCTCTGGGGGTGGTAATTCACCCCTCCACTTT	CASSSGGGNSPLHF
13	.	TRBV12-3/TRBV12-4	TRBD2	TRBJ2-5	TGTGCCAGCAGTTGGCGGGGGCAAGAGACCCAGTACTTC	CASSWRGQETQYF
15	.	TRBV5-1	.	TRBJ1-2	TGCGCCAGCAGCGCCGGACAGACCCGTAACTATGGCTACACCTTC	CASSAGQTRNYGYTF
15	.	TRBV3-1	.	TRBJ1-2	TGTGCCAGCAGCCAAGAATCCCCGGAAATCTATGGCTACACCTTC	CASSQESPEIYGYTF
15	few	TRBV20-1	TRBD2	TRBJ2-5	TGCAGTGCTCTTTCGTTAGCGGGGGACCAAGAGACCCAGTACTTC	CSALSLAGDQETQYF
16	.	TRBV3-1	.	TRBJ1-2	TGTGCCAGCAGCCACAAGAGGGGTCAGCTCGACTATGGCTACACCTTC	CASSHKRGQLDYGYTF